The 6 T cell receptor beta chains below come from one sample, sequenced in a study of T-cell reconstitution after alpha-beta-depleted transplantation in children. Unique molecular identifiers tagged the TCRbeta library. TCRdb reprocessed the PCR reads with MiXCR, giving one entry per CDR3 protein. This sample has roughly 670,000 distinct CDR3 sequences, with about 12% found just once. The material was PBMCs, obtained before TCRalphabeta/CD19-depleted stem cell transplant. The receptors here all came from a girl between 2 and 10 years old with congenital amegakaryocytic thrombocytopenia, due to receive a stem cell transplant.

DNA of the CDR3: TGTGCCTGGAGTGAAGAAAGCAATGAGCAGTTCTTC. Translating it yields CAWSEESNEQFF. The chain carries TRBV30 and TRBJ2-1; D uncertain. This CDR3 has 12 residues. Looked up from germline, CDR1 is GTSNPN and CDR2 is SVGIG (reference sequence). V gave up 1 base and J gave up 6 bases, with 7 bases separating them.

The V and J genes are TRBV20-1 and TRBJ2-7; D may be TRBD2 (6 bases). Between the trimmed V and J ends, which lost 3 bases and 2 bases, there was a span of 17 bases. The length of the CDR3 is 15 residues. CDR1 and CDR2 from the germline V gene are DFQATT and SNEGSKA (reference sequence). The CDR3 loop reads CSASWGSGRAYEQYF. The CDR3 DNA follows: TGCAGTGCTAGTTGGGGCAGCGGGCGGGCCTACGAGCAGTACTTC.

This clonotype was seen at least ten times. The J gene is TRBJ2-3, the V gene TRBV12-3 or TRBV12-4, with a weak D call TRBD2 (5 bases). The CDR3 consists of 12 residues. V was cut by 5 bases and J by 4 bases, with 7 bases left in between. CDR3 nucleotide sequence: TGTGCCAGCAGTGAAGCGGCAGATACGCAGTATTTT. Translation: CASSEAADTQYF.

This chain links TRBV28 with TRBJ2-7; the match to TRBD1 covers 9 bases. In germline, CDR1 is MDHEN, CDR2 SYDVKM. The CDR3 length is 18 residues. Losses at the gene ends were 5 bases for V and 2 bases for J; bases not matched to a gene: 16. CDR3 sequence (DNA): TGTGCCAGCAGTGAGACAGGGGGTGCCTCCTTCGGGGCCTACGAGCAGTACTTC. Protein: CASSETGGASFGAYEQYF.

This clonotype occurred many times. The chain has TRBV5-1 and TRBJ2-2, with D possibly being TRBD2 (5 bases). The germline CDR1 and CDR2 sequences are SGHRS and YFSETQ. This CDR3 contains 15 residues. Trimming removed 7 bases from V and 0 bases from J, with 13 bases in between. Written as DNA, the CDR3 is TGCGCCAGCTTCTGGGAGATGTCGAACACCGGGGAGCTGTTTTTT. The encoded protein is CASFWEMSNTGELFF. Full variable domain (remainder filled in from reference TRBV5-1 and TRBJ2-2): KAGVTQTPRYLIKTRGQQVTLSCSPISGHRSVSWYQQTPGQGLQFLFEYFSETQRNKGNFPGRFSGRQFSNSRSEMNVSTLELGDSALYLCASFWEMSNTGELFFGEGSRLTVL.

This clonotype has more than one count but fewer than ten. This chain links TRBV27 with TRBJ2-7; 14 bases are shared with TRBD2. Germline lookup yields CDR1 MNHEY and CDR2 SMNVEV (reference sequence). V shed 6 bases, J shed 5 bases, and the junction held 12 bases outside the gene matches. The CDR3 is 17 amino acids. The CDR3 loop reads CASRIGTSGSNGHEQYF. As DNA, the CDR3 is TGTGCCAGCAGGATCGGGACTAGCGGGAGTAACGGCCACGAGCAGTACTTC.